These 24 T cell receptor beta chains came from one sample sequenced in a study of cytomegalovirus exposure and HLA in healthy donors (dated by TCRdb to the late 2010s). The library relied on the immunoSEQ multiplex PCR assay. For the multiplex PCR, a mixture combining 60 forward primers for TCR Vbeta segments and 13 reverse primers for TCR Jbeta segments was used. What TCRdb holds here is the immuneACCESS table cut down to in-frame rearrangements. Part of the clones is not present; checked against another copy, under half of the missing clones reflect an unresolved V gene, and the others are unexplained. Recorded for this sample are over 150,000 clones; 81% of them occurred a single time. The top ten hold under 15% of the sample. Source material: PBMCs. Receptor source: a woman between 50 and 59 years old in good health and CMV-seronegative.

This sequence joins TRBV6-5 and TRBJ2-5; D is undetermined. Between the trimmed V and J ends, which lost 6 bases and 0 bases, there was a span of 11 bases. The V gene's germline CDR1 is MNHEY and CDR2 SVGAGI. CDR3 length equals 14 residues. CDR3 DNA: TGTGCCAGCAGCCCAAGCCTGGACCAAGAGACCCAGTACTTC. It specifies CASSPSLDQETQYF.

The chain uses TRBV4-1 and TRBJ1-1; possibly TRBD1 for D (5 bases). V lost 3 bases and J 3 bases, leaving 11 bases between the germline ends. The CDR3 runs to 14 residues. Germline loops: CDR1 MGHRA, CDR2 YSYEKL. CDR3 nucleotide sequence: TGCGCCAGCAGCCAGGGACGGGGGGACACTGAAGCTTTCTTT. Translating it yields CASSQGRGDTEAFF.

The chain carries TRBV5-6 and TRBJ2-2; TRBD2 matches at 9 bases. Germline CDR1 reads SGHDT; CDR2 reads YYEEEE. The CDR3 has 17 amino acids. V lost 5 bases and J lost 1; bases outside the gene matches: 9. CDR3 loop: CASRARGSGRNTGELFF. As DNA, the CDR3 is TGTGCCAGCAGGGCCCGAGGTAGCGGGAGGAACACCGGGGAGCTGTTTTTT.

The chain recombines TRBV19 with TRBJ1-5; no firm D call. Trimming shortened V by 5 bases and J by 0 bases, and 11 bases separated the two germline ends. Germline lookup yields CDR1 LNHDA and CDR2 SQIVND (reference sequence). This CDR3 has 15 residues. DNA for the CDR3: TGTGCCAGTAGTCTGGGAGGTTATAGCAATCAGCCCCAGCATTTT. Protein product: CASSLGGYSNQPQHF.

The chain has TRBV19 and TRBJ2-7; TRBD2 matches at 8 bases. The CDR3 contains 15 residues. After removal of 5 bases from V and 2 bases from J, the junction contained 8 bases not matched to a gene. Germline CDR1 reads LNHDA; CDR2 reads SQIVND (reference sequence). The chain's CDR3 is CASSAGRGGAYEQYF. CDR3 DNA sequence: TGTGCCAGTAGTGCGGGCCGGGGGGGGGCCTACGAGCAGTACTTC.

The DNA for the CDR3 is TGTGCCAGCAGACGCCTTTATTCTCCCGGGACTAGGAAGAACACCGGGGAGCTGTTTTTT. It specifies CASRRLYSPGTRKNTGELFF. The chain uses TRBV21-1 and TRBJ2-2; no DNA check was done on the table's D call, TRBD2. TRBV21-1 is flagged as a pseudogene. The CDR3 runs 20 residues.

The rearrangement joins TRBV28 to TRBJ2-1, with D unclear. Germline V CDR1 and CDR2: MDHEN, SYDVKM. V was shortened by 2 bases and J by 9 bases, with 14 bases between the two germline ends. The CDR3 totals 14 residues. CDR3 DNA: TGTGCCAGCAGTTTAGGTTACCGGGTGGGTGAGCAGTTCTTC. The encoded protein is CASSLGYRVGEQFF. The full variable domain, completed using reference TRBV28 and TRBJ2-1, is DVKVTQSSRYLVKRTGEKVFLECVQDMDHENMFWYRQDPGLGLRLIYFSYDVKMKEKGDIPEGYSVSREKKERFSLILESASTNQTSMYLCASSLGYRVGEQFFGPGTRLTVL.

This chain links TRBV29-1 with TRBJ2-7, with 7 bases matching TRBD1. This CDR3 region has 11 residues. V trimming: 6 bases; J trimming: 5 bases; junction bases outside the gene matches: 4. Germline V gives CDR1 SQVTM, CDR2 ANQGSEA. As DNA, the CDR3 is TGCAGCGTGCTTACAGGGGACGAGCAGTACTTC. Protein sequence: CSVLTGDEQYF.

This chain connects TRBV5-1 to TRBJ1-1; D not certain. Germline loops: CDR1 SGHRS, CDR2 YFSETQ. The CDR3 consists of 14 residues. V shed 0 bases and J shed 1 base, with 7 bases lying between them. This chain's CDR3 is CASSLGAGNTEAFF. The CDR3 bases are TGCGCCAGCAGCTTGGGGGCGGGGAACACTGAAGCTTTCTTT. The full variable domain, rest sourced from reference TRBV5-1 and TRBJ1-1, is KAGVTQTPRYLIKTRGQQVTLSCSPISGHRSVSWYQQTPGQGLQFLFEYFSETQRNKGNFPGRFSGRQFSNSRSEMNVSTLELGDSALYLCASSLGAGNTEAFFGQGTRLTVV.

The chain joins TRBV19 to TRBJ1-1, with 8 bases that match TRBD1. Germline trimming cut 6 bases from V and 5 bases from J; bases unmatched to any gene: 8. The germline V gene has CDR1 LNHDA and CDR2 SQIVND (reference sequence). This CDR3 is built from 14 residues. CDR3 in DNA: TGTGCCAGTAGATTACAGGGGGTCAGGACTGAAGCTTTCTTT. Encoded protein: CASRLQGVRTEAFF.

This clone was seen only a few times. The chain links TRBV5-8 to TRBJ2-3; TRBD2 is a possible D gene (5 bases). The germline gives CDR1 SGHTS, CDR2 YDEGEE. The CDR3 runs 16 residues. The V end was cut by 1 base, the J end by 1 base, with 13 bases between. The CDR3 sequence: CASSLSRTSGTDTQYF. The CDR3 region has the DNA TGTGCCAGCAGCTTGTCCCGGACTTCTGGCACAGATACGCAGTATTTT.

Concerning this clone: The conserved closing phenylalanine or tryptophan is absent in this CDR3, likely reflecting a read error. This rearrangement joins TRBV7-2 to TRBJ1-2, with D hard to call. The CDR3 spans 15 residues. V was pared by 2 bases and J by 2 bases, with 12 bases between. Per the germline V gene, CDR1 is SGHTA and CDR2 is FQGNSA. The CDR3 DNA reads TGTGCCAGCAGCTTAAAAACCTTCTCGAACTATGGCTACACCCTC. It specifies CASSLKTFSNYGYTL.

The chain recombines TRBV4-2 with TRBJ2-1; TRBD2 agrees at 9 bases. The V and J ends lost 0 bases and 7 bases, in that order; junction bases with no gene match: 13. The germline V gene encodes CDR1 LGHNA and CDR2 YNFKEQ. The CDR3 spans 18 residues. The CDR3 DNA reads as TGTGCCAGCAGCCAAGATCACCCCGCGGGGGGGGGTCGAAATGAGCAGTTCTTC. It codes for CASSQDHPAGGGRNEQFF.

The chain employs TRBV28 and TRBJ2-1; TRBD2 matches 10 bases. The junction had 3 bases not matched to a gene; V was cut back by 4 bases and J by 0 bases. Germline CDR1 is MDHEN and CDR2 is SYDVKM. The CDR3 has 16 amino acids. CDR3 bases: TGTGCCAGCAGTTCATTAGCGGGAGGCTCCTACAATGAGCAGTTCTTC. Amino acids: CASSSLAGGSYNEQFF.

This chain connects TRBV6-6 to TRBJ1-5; D is unresolved. The germline CDR1 and CDR2 sequences are MNHNY and SVGAGI (reference sequence). V lost 0 bases, J lost 11 bases, and 17 bases lay in between. This CDR3 is built from 15 residues. In DNA form, the CDR3 reads TGTGCCAGCAGTTACTCGATAGGAGTTCCCGGGTCCCAGCATTTT. It is translated as CASSYSIGVPGSQHF.

This chain links TRBV7-2 with TRBJ2-1, with TRBD2 matching over 11 bases. Unmatched junction bases numbered 10, after V lost 0 bases and J lost 6 bases. The CDR3 runs to 18 residues. Germline CDR1 is SGHTA and CDR2 is FQGNSA. Here the CDR3 reads CASSLAAFDSGGANEQFF. CDR3 in DNA: TGTGCCAGCAGCTTAGCCGCATTTGATAGCGGGGGGGCCAATGAGCAGTTCTTC.

The CDR3 DNA follows: TGCGCCAGCAGCCAAGAGGGCGAGGGAACGCAGTATTTT. It specifies CASSQEGEGTQYF. The V call is TRBV4-1, the J call TRBJ2-3, with D tentatively TRBD2 (5 bases). Trimming took 0 bases from V and 9 from J, leaving 10 bases between them. Looked up from germline, CDR1 is MGHRA and CDR2 is YSYEKL. The CDR3 has 13 amino acids.

The chain has TRBV4-2 and TRBJ2-1; 11 bases fit TRBD2. Trimming at V came to 1 base and at J to 7 bases, leaving 6 bases not matched to a gene. Germline assignment: CDR1 LGHNA and CDR2 YNFKEQ. CDR3 length: 16 amino acids. CDR3: CASSQGVAGGQNEQFF. CDR3 sequence (DNA): TGTGCCAGCAGCCAAGGGGTAGCGGGGGGGCAGAATGAGCAGTTCTTC.

The chain uses TRBV15 and TRBJ2-1; 10 bases agree with TRBD2. In germline, CDR1 is LNHNV, CDR2 YYDKDF (reference sequence). V shed 2 bases, J shed 0 bases, and the junction held 1 base outside the gene matches. There are 16 residues in the CDR3. The CDR3 sequence is CATSRPSGSSYNEQFF. The CDR3, as DNA: TGTGCCACCAGCAGACCTAGCGGGAGCTCCTACAATGAGCAGTTCTTC.

The chain links TRBV7-2 to TRBJ2-7; a possible D gene is TRBD2 (6 bases). CDR1 is SGHTA and CDR2 is FQGNSA in the germline V gene. V gave up 1 base and J gave up 0 bases, with 10 bases separating them. The CDR3 is 15 amino acids. CDR3 in amino acids: CASSLEAGSSYEQYF. Written as DNA, the CDR3 is TGTGCCAGCAGCTTAGAGGCGGGGTCCTCCTACGAGCAGTACTTC.

This sequence joins TRBV15 and TRBJ2-1, with 10 bases matching TRBD2. V lost 1 base and J lost 4; bases outside the gene matches: 7. This CDR3 region has 17 residues. CDR1 is LNHNV, CDR2 YYDKDF, per germline (reference sequence). CDR3 region: CATSRGQTSGSYNEQFF. CDR3 nucleotide sequence: TGTGCCACCAGCAGAGGGCAGACTAGCGGGTCGTACAATGAGCAGTTCTTC.

The chain joins TRBV7-9 to TRBJ1-2; D perhaps matches TRBD1 (6 bases). The CDR3 is made up of 14 amino acids. Deletions cut 1 base from V and 8 bases from J, with 14 bases between. Germline CDR1 reads SEHNR; CDR2 reads FQNEAQ (reference sequence). The CDR3 sequence is CASSLVGQFGGYTF. CDR3 in DNA: TGTGCCAGCAGCTTAGTAGGACAGTTCGGAGGCTACACCTTC. Together with reference TRBV7-9 and TRBJ1-2, the CDR3 gives the full variable domain: DTGVSQNPRHKITKRGQNVTFRCDPISEHNRLYWYRQTLGQGPEFLTYFQNEAQLEKSRLLSDRFSAERPKGSFSTLEIQRTEQGDSAMYLCASSLVGQFGGYTFGSGTRLTVV.

The V and J genes are TRBV5-5 and TRBJ2-1; 13 bases line up with TRBD2. The germline gives CDR1 SGHKS, CDR2 YYEKEE (reference sequence). There are 15 residues in the CDR3. Trimming at V came to 4 bases and at J to 8 bases, leaving 6 bases not matched to a gene. CDR3: CASSPRTSGGHEQFF. The CDR3 nucleotides read TGTGCCAGCAGCCCCCGGACTAGCGGGGGCCATGAGCAGTTCTTC.

The CDR3 DNA is TGTGCCAGCACGAGCAATAATTCACCCCTCCACTTT. Translation gives CASTSNNSPLHF. The rearrangement links TRBV11-2 to TRBJ1-6, with unresolved D. Trimming took 7 bases from V and 5 from J, leaving 6 bases between them. The CDR3 runs to 12 residues. CDR1 SGHAT and CDR2 FQNNGV come from the germline V gene.